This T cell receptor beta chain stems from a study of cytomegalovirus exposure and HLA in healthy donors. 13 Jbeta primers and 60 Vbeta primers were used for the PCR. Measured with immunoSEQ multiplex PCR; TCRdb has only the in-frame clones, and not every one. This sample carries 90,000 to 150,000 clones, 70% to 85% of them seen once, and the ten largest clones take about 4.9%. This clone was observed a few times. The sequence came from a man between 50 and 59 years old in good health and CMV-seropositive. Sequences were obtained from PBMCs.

The chain's CDR3 is CASSLGGGTEAFF. CDR3 in DNA: TGTGCCAGCAGCTTGGGGGGGGGCACTGAAGCTTTCTTT. This chain joins TRBV5-4 and TRBJ1-1; TRBD1 is a possible D gene (5 bases). The CDR3 loop spans 13 amino acids. The germline V and J ends were trimmed by 0 bases and 4 bases, with 7 bases remaining between them. The V gene's germline CDR1 is SGHNT and CDR2 YYREEE (reference sequence).